This T cell receptor beta chain was identified during a study of response to subunit inactivated influenza vaccine. MiXCR, applied by TCRdb to the RT-PCR reads, yields one record per CDR3 protein. This table holds 700,000 to 900,000 distinct CDR3 sequences, 20% to 25% found once. Whole-study findings and limits: It was suggested by the authors that few new T cells are recruited by each seasonal influenza vaccination.

As regards this clonotype: Antigen unknown.

Trimming removed 1 base from V and 4 bases from J; junction bases left unmatched: 8. The CDR3 consists of 17 residues. Germline V lookup: CDR1 KGHSH, CDR2 LQKENI. This receptor was obtained from a man in his fifties or sixties who received an inactivated influenza vaccine. Source: PBMCs from blood, taken around 5 days after vaccination. This chain connects TRBV18 to TRBJ2-3, with TRBD2 identical over 10 bases. The chain's CDR3 is CASSPLASGSGPDTQYF. The CDR3 DNA follows: TGTGCCAGCTCACCACTTGCTAGCGGGAGTGGCCCAGATACGCAGTATTTT.